This T cell receptor beta chain was captured by sequencing in a study of T cell repertoires in cytomegalovirus infection. TCRdb re-called the reads with MiXCR, one entry per CDR3 protein. The repertoire holds roughly 990,000 distinct CDR3 sequences, with 30% to 40% as singletons. Deletions cut 0 bases from V and 5 bases from J, with 13 bases between. The CDR3 runs to 15 residues. Germline V gene data show CDR1 as MNHEY and CDR2 as SMNVEV (reference sequence). A word on this clonotype: Antigen: not known.

The material sequenced was cultured CD8+ T cells from PBMCs, taken from culture after CMV antigen stimulation. This chain connects TRBV27 to TRBJ2-5; D possibly uses TRBD1 or TRBD2 (6 bases each). The sequence derives from a human donor in good health (CMV status not recorded). Some clones in this sample may be carry-over from other donors' samples. The CDR3: CASSLSAGHLETQYF. The CDR3 coding sequence is TGTGCCAGCAGTTTATCGGCGGGACACTTGGAGACCCAGTACTTC.